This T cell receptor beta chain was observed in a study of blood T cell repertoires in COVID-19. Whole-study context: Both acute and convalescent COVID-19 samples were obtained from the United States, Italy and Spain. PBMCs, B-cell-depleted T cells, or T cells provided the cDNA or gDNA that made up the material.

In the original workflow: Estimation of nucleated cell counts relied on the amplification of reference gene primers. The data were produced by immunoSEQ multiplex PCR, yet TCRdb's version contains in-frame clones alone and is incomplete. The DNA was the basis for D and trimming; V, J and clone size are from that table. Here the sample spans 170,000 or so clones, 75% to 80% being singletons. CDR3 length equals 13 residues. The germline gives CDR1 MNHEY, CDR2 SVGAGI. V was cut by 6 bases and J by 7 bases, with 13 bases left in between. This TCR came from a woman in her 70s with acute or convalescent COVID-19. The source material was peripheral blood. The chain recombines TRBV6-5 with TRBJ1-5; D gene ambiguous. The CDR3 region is CASRLAYEQPQHF. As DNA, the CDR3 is TGTGCCAGCAGGTTAGCGTATGAACAGCCCCAGCATTTT.